The source of this T cell receptor beta chain is a study of spatial heterogeneity in lung cancer. General study results and limits: Expanded alpha and beta TCR counts within tumors tracked tumor mutation counts. Nonsynonymous mutations, ubiquitous and regional, were tracked respectively by counts of ubiquitous and regional expanded TCRs.

Every TCR cDNA molecule carried a tag that served as a unique molecular identifier. One entry per CDR3 protein results from TCRdb running MiXCR on the 5' RACE reads. In the table there are hundreds of distinct CDR3 sequences, approximately 39% of which are singletons. Time point: sample taken at primary tumor resection. V lost 1 base and J lost 3, with 4 bases in between. From germline, CDR1 is SGHDN and CDR2 FVKESK. This CDR3 has 12 amino acids. As regards this clonotype: Its specificity is unknown.

The sample was lung tumor tissue, taken at surgery. This sequence originates from a male donor with early-stage non-small cell lung cancer. The V and J genes are TRBV14 and TRBJ2-7, with D uncertain. The CDR3 DNA is TGTGCCAGCAGCCAAGCCATCTACGAGCAGTACTTC. Protein: CASSQAIYEQYF.